A single TCR beta chain is shown here with its context. Its antigen is undetermined. This CDR3 has 14 residues. Trimming left V 9 bases short and J 0 bases short, with 11 bases between. CDR1 is SEHNR, CDR2 FQNEAQ, per germline (reference sequence). This table comes from immunoSEQ multiplex PCR, and its TCRdb copy is limited to in-frame clones, with some not included. The data show about 98,000 clones, more than 85% seen once. The data derive from a study of cytomegalovirus exposure and HLA in healthy donors. Study in general: The 95 to 150 validation repertoires used the same platform as the roughly 670 first-cohort repertoires, a later analysis reported. Study results and caveats: Whilst most TCR sequences proved rare, a subset of public TCRs occurred across many donors. Using the classifier, cytomegalovirus status was reportedly diagnosed with high specificity and sensitivity. In a later analysis, first-cohort TCR clusters were found to tend to co-occur in the approximately 120 validation repertoires.

The rearrangement joins TRBV7-9 to TRBJ2-2, with D possibly TRBD1 on 6 matching bases. This clonotype was sampled from a man aged 18-30 years in good health and CMV-seropositive. Sample: PBMCs. Written as DNA, the CDR3 is TGTGCCAGGACACAGGGTACGAACACCGGGGAGCTGTTTTTT. This translates into CARTQGTNTGELFF. The whole variable domain, filled in from reference TRBV7-9 and TRBJ2-2, reads DTGVSQNPRHKITKRGQNVTFRCDPISEHNRLYWYRQTLGQGPEFLTYFQNEAQLEKSRLLSDRFSAERPKGSFSTLEIQRTEQGDSAMYLCARTQGTNTGELFFGEGSRLTVL.